The clone carrying this T cell receptor beta chain was counted ten times or more. Its antigen is not identified. The ends were cut back, 5 bases at V and 3 bases at J, with 11 bases in the middle. The length of the CDR3 is 13 residues. Germline V gene lookup returns CDR1 MNHEY and CDR2 SMNVEV (reference sequence). This specimen belongs to a study of glioma-infiltrating T cells. Study outcomes and limitations: Gliomas, especially low-grade, showed above-expected tissue-blood divergence; non-neoplastic patients showed below. Only very few CDR3 sequences appeared in both tissue and blood.

TCR alpha and beta CDR3 regions were amplified from RNA using iRepertoire nested multiplex PCR. For one-step reverse transcription and amplification, 100-400 ng of tissue mRNA or PBMC total RNA was used. MiXCR was run by TCRdb on the multiplex PCR reads, yielding one entry per CDR3 protein. The sample records more than 95,000 distinct CDR3 sequences, roughly 24% being singletons. The sequenced sample was glioma tissue, nonneoplastic brain tissue, or PBMCs (not recorded which). The sequence was obtained from a human donor with low-grade glioma or glioblastoma, undergoing nonglioma brain surgery, or in good health (not recorded which). This chain links TRBV27 with TRBJ2-7; D ambiguous. This CDR3 is CASSRYSFYEQYF. In DNA, the CDR3 is TGTGCCAGCAGTCGTTACAGTTTCTACGAGCAGTACTTC.